This T cell receptor beta chain came from a study of follicular helper T cells after annual influenza vaccination. Unmatched junction bases numbered 11, after V lost 5 bases and J lost 0 bases. This CDR3 comprises 19 residues. Germline V CDR1 and CDR2: MNHEY, SMNVEV (reference sequence). This sample's time point: 2014-2015 season, pre-vaccination. Method: immunoSEQ multiplex PCR; TCRdb's copy keeps in-frame clones and lacks some. The data show 9,900 or so clones, 70% to 85% seen once. Specimen: CXCR5- memory CD4+ T cells sorted from blood, collected on the day of influenza vaccination. This sequence was found in an adult who received the influenza vaccine. The gene calls are TRBV27 and TRBJ2-6, with 9 bases lining up with TRBD1. The CDR3 protein is CASSRKPGQGFSGANVLTF. In DNA, the CDR3 is TGTGCCAGCAGTCGCAAACCGGGACAGGGATTCTCTGGGGCCAACGTCCTGACTTTC.